Following are 19 T cell receptor beta chains from one sample sequenced in a study of OX40 agonist ivuxolimab in advanced cancers. Profiling relied on immunoSEQ multiplex PCR, and the TCRdb table lists in-frame clones only, not all of them. The sample includes about 48,000 clones, around 90% of them seen just once. This specimen consisted of CD4+ or CD8+ T cells sorted from blood, obtained in a trial of the OX40 agonist ivuxolimab. The receptors originated from an adult with an advanced solid tumor such as melanoma, head and neck, liver or kidney cancer.

V usage is TRBV27 and J usage is TRBJ2-7; 8 bases line up with TRBD2. The CDR3 consists of 14 residues. V gave up 5 bases and J gave up 2 bases; unmatched junction bases: 5. Germline assignment: CDR1 MNHEY and CDR2 SMNVEV (reference sequence). The CDR3 sequence is CASSRREGAYEQYF. As DNA, the CDR3 is TGTGCCAGCAGTCGTCGGGAGGGGGCCTACGAGCAGTACTTC.

This clone is a singleton in its sample. CDR3 sequence: CAEGGGSPTADTQYF. CDR3 DNA sequence: TGTGCCGAGGGGGGGGGCTCCCCTACGGCAGATACGCAGTATTTT. The rearrangement uses TRBV6-1 and TRBJ2-3; perhaps TRBD2 as D (7 bases). CDR1 and CDR2 from the germline V gene are MNHNS and SASEGT. V was pared by 11 bases and J by 4 bases, with 22 bases between. The CDR3 is 15 residues long.

The J gene is TRBJ2-5, the V gene TRBV2; D is unclear. From germline, CDR1 is SNHLY and CDR2 FYNNEI. The CDR3 has 13 residues. Trimming removed 1 base from V and 9 bases from J, with 12 bases in between. The CDR3 DNA reads TGTGCCAGCAGTGAAGATGACGTCGGAGCCCAGTACTTC. Translated: CASSEDDVGAQYF.

The chain combines TRBV6-1 with TRBJ1-1; 8 bases match TRBD1. CDR1 and CDR2 from the germline V gene are MNHNS and SASEGT. The CDR3 consists of 16 residues. V gave up 2 bases and J gave up 1 base; unmatched junction bases: 6. The CDR3 region has the DNA TGTGCCAGCAGTGAACTCCAGGGGGCGCAGAACACTGAAGCTTTCTTT. Its protein product is CASSELQGAQNTEAFF.

The chain employs TRBV4-3 and TRBJ2-1, with no clear D. The germline V gene has CDR1 LGHNA and CDR2 YSLEER. V lost 0 bases, J lost 4 bases, and 10 bases lay in between. This CDR3 region has 15 residues. For the CDR3, the DNA is TGCGCCAGCAGCCAAGACCTCGGAGTTTACAATGAGCAGTTCTTC. Its protein product is CASSQDLGVYNEQFF.

The chain employs TRBV7-8 and TRBJ2-7; TRBD1 matches 10 bases. CDR3 length: 18 residues. Germline values: CDR1 SGHVS, CDR2 FQNEAQ. V lost 4 bases and J lost 5; bases outside the gene matches: 17. CDR3 bases: TGTGCCAGCAGCTCCTGGGACAGGGGAGGTGGAGTGTTTGACGAGCAGTACTTC. This encodes CASSSWDRGGGVFDEQYF.

The CDR3 DNA sequence: TGTGCCAGCAGTGATGTCAGGGACACGCTAAGCCAGTACTTC. This encodes CASSDVRDTLSQYF. The chain employs TRBV6-1 and TRBJ2-7; D may be TRBD1 (6 bases). V gave up 3 bases and J gave up 10 bases, with 19 bases separating them. Germline V gives CDR1 MNHNS, CDR2 SASEGT. This CDR3 is built from 14 residues.

The rearrangement links TRBV6-6 to TRBJ2-7; TRBD1 aligns across 9 bases. Germline loops: CDR1 MNHNY, CDR2 SVGAGI (reference sequence). V shed 8 bases and J 3 bases; nucleotides not matched to a gene: 5. This CDR3 has 13 residues. The CDR3 protein is CASRGQGLYEQYF. DNA of the CDR3: TGTGCCAGCCGGGGACAGGGACTCTACGAGCAGTACTTC.

The J gene is TRBJ1-1, the V gene TRBV28; no definite D call. CDR3 length: 12 residues. The V gene's germline CDR1 is MDHEN and CDR2 SYDVKM. Between the trimmed V and J ends, which lost 3 bases and 11 bases, there was a span of 13 bases. The CDR3 spells CASSFRAAQAFF. CDR3 nucleotides: TGTGCCAGCAGTTTTAGGGCAGCCCAGGCTTTCTTT. The entire variable domain, with the rest obtained from reference TRBV28 and TRBJ1-1, is as follows: DVKVTQSSRYLVKRTGEKVFLECVQDMDHENMFWYRQDPGLGLRLIYFSYDVKMKEKGDIPEGYSVSREKKERFSLILESASTNQTSMYLCASSFRAAQAFFGQGTRLTVV.

The V call is TRBV29-1, the J call TRBJ2-1; 8 bases map to TRBD2. V shed 4 bases and J 7 bases; nucleotides not matched to a gene: 9. In germline, CDR1 is SQVTM, CDR2 ANQGSEA. This CDR3 comprises 14 residues. CDR3 DNA: TGCAGCGTTGTCCAGCGGGGGCCCTCGAATGAGCAGTTCTTC. Translated, it gives CSVVQRGPSNEQFF.

This chain uses TRBV4-3 with TRBJ2-2, with D tentatively TRBD2 (6 bases). The CDR3 runs to 15 residues. V was shortened by 4 bases and J by 5 bases, with 14 bases between the two germline ends. Germline V CDR1 and CDR2: LGHNA, YSLEER. CDR3 residues: CASSPVEGSTGELFF. The CDR3 nucleotides are TGCGCCAGCAGCCCTGTGGAGGGCAGTACCGGGGAGCTGTTTTTT.

The chain uses TRBV9 and TRBJ2-3; 7 bases fit TRBD1. Germline CDR1 SGDLS, CDR2 YYNGEE. The ends lost 7 bases at V and 2 bases at J; junction bases unmatched: 4. The length of the CDR3 is 13 residues. The CDR3 DNA follows: TGTGCCAGCCGACAGGGCCTCACAGATACGCAGTATTTT. Protein product: CASRQGLTDTQYF.

The chain carries TRBV5-1 and TRBJ2-7; D unclear. V gave up 0 bases and J gave up 1 base, with 2 bases separating them. Germline CDR1 is SGHRS and CDR2 is YFSETQ. The CDR3 consists of 12 residues. The CDR3 nucleotides are TGCGCCAGCAGCTTGGTTTCCTACGAGCAGTACTTC. It specifies CASSLVSYEQYF.

This sequence joins TRBV7-2 and TRBJ1-5, with TRBD1 as a possible D gene (5 bases). CDR3 length: 17 amino acids. Germline CDR1 SGHTA, CDR2 FQGNSA. With 3 bases removed from V and 0 bases from J, the gap between germline ends came to 15 bases. The CDR3 loop is CASSLIDSKYSNQPQHF. For the CDR3, the DNA is TGTGCCAGCAGCTTGATTGACAGCAAGTATAGCAATCAGCCCCAGCATTTT.

The rearrangement links TRBV27 to TRBJ1-1; 9 nucleotides match TRBD1. Germline assignment: CDR1 MNHEY and CDR2 SMNVEV (reference sequence). The CDR3 runs to 13 residues. With 4 bases clipped from V and 6 bases from J, the junction kept 3 bases outside the gene matches. Here the CDR3 reads CASSYTGGPEAFF. The CDR3 DNA follows: TGTGCCAGCAGTTATACAGGGGGCCCTGAAGCTTTCTTT.

The V call is TRBV13, the J call TRBJ1-2, with 8 bases that match TRBD1. In germline, CDR1 is PRHDT, CDR2 FYEKMQ (reference sequence). V lost 0 bases and J lost 4; bases outside the gene matches: 16. The CDR3 is 19 residues long. The CDR3 is CASSLGFGEDRAESYGYTF. Written as DNA, the CDR3 is TGTGCCAGCAGCTTAGGTTTTGGCGAGGACAGGGCGGAGTCCTATGGCTACACCTTC.

V usage is TRBV5-8 and J usage is TRBJ1-4; 8 nucleotides align to TRBD1. This CDR3 region has 15 residues. Per germline, CDR1 SGHTS and CDR2 YDEGEE. Trimming took 1 base from V and 1 from J; bases not matched to a gene: 0. CDR3 amino acids: CASSLTGGTNEKLFF. CDR3 bases: TGTGCCAGCAGCTTGACAGGGGGAACTAATGAAAAACTGTTTTTT.

The chain couples TRBV7-9 to TRBJ2-5, with a possible D match to TRBD1 (6 bases). V lost 3 bases and J 0 bases, leaving 11 bases between the germline ends. CDR1 is SEHNR and CDR2 is FQNEAQ in the germline V gene (reference sequence). The CDR3 totals 15 residues. The CDR3 nucleotides are TGTGCCAGCAGCTTCTGGACAGAACACCAAGAGACCCAGTACTTC. It yields the protein CASSFWTEHQETQYF.

Only one count was recorded for this clone. The rearrangement joins TRBV4-1 to TRBJ2-5, with no clear D. The length of the CDR3 is 16 residues. Trimming left V 1 base short and J 5 bases short, with 17 bases between. Germline V gene data show CDR1 as MGHRA and CDR2 as YSYEKL. This CDR3 is CASSQVHPKEGETQYF. CDR3 bases: TGCGCCAGCAGCCAAGTTCACCCTAAAGAAGGGGAGACCCAGTACTTC.